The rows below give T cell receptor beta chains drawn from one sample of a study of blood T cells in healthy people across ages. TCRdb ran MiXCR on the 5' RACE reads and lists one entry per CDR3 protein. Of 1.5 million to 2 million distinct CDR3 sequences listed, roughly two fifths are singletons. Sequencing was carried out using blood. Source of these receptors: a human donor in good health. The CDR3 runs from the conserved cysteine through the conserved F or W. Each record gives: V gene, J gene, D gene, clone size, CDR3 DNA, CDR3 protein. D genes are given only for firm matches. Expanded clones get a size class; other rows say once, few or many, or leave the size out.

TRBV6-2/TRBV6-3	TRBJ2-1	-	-	TGTGCCAGCAGTTACTTAGGACATTCCAATGAGCAGTTCTTC	CASSYLGHSNEQFF
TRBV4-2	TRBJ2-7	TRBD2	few	TGTGCCAGCAGCCAAGATTGGCCCGCCCTAGCGGGGGGGTACGAGCAGTACTTC	CASSQDWPALAGGYEQYF
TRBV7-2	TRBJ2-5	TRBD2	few	TGTGCCAGCAGCTCGGGGGGGCGACAGCAAGAGACCCAGTACTTC	CASSSGGRQQETQYF
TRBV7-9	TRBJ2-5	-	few	TGTGCCAGCATGGCTAGCGAGGGAGAGACCCAGTACTTC	CASMASEGETQYF
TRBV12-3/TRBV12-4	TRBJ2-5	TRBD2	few	TGTGCCAGCAGTTTACGCGGGGGGGCGCATGGGCGAGGAGAGACCCAGTACTTC	CASSLRGGAHGRGETQYF
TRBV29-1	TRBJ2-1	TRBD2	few	TGCAGCGGCACGGGAGGGGAGTACAATGAGCAGTTCTTC	CSGTGGEYNEQFF
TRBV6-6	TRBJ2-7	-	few	TGTGCCAGCAGTTACTGGCCGCTTTCCTACGAGCAGTACTTC	CASSYWPLSYEQYF
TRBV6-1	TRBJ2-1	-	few	TGTGCCAGCGTAGACAGGATCAATGAGCAGTTCTTC	CASVDRINEQFF
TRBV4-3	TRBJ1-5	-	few	TGCGCCAGCAGCCAAGACCTTCGGACCACTTGGAATCAGCCCCAGCATTTT	CASSQDLRTTWNQPQHF
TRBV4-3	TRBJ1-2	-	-	TGCGCCAGCAGCCAAGAACGGGGGGACTATGGCTACACCTTC	CASSQERGDYGYTF
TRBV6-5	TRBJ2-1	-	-	TGTGCCAGCAGTTACTCGCTCCTAGCCGAGAAGTTCTTC	CASSYSLLAEKFF
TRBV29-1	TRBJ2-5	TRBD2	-	TGCAGCGTTGGCCCTCTAGCGGGGGCCCGACGTGGGCAGTACTTC	CSVGPLAGARRGQYF
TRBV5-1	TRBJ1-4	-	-	TGCGCCAGCAGCGAACAGGGATCCGCTAATGAAAAACTGTTTTTT	CASSEQGSANEKLFF
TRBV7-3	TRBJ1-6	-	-	TGTGCCAGCAGCTTAAATGCGCCAGGGGCCTCTAATTCACCCCTCCACTTT	CASSLNAPGASNSPLHF
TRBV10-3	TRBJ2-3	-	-	TGTGCCATCAGTGAGTGGGATAGCGGTTCCACAGATACGCAGTATTTT	CAISEWDSGSTDTQYF
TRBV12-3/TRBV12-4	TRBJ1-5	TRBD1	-	TGTGCCAGCAGGCAGGGGGATGTGGATCAGCCCCAGCATTTT	CASRQGDVDQPQHF
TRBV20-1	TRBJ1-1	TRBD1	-	TGCAGTGCTCAAGACAGGGGGCGCACTGAGGCTTTCTTT	CSAQDRGRTEAFF
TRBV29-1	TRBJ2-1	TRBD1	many	TGCAGCACCGCGAAAGGGGGCGCGGGTGAGCAGTTCTTC	CSTAKGGAGEQFF
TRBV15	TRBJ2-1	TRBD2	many	TGTGCCACCAGCCCATCTAGCGGGGGGGCCTACAATGAGCAGTTCTTC	CATSPSSGGAYNEQFF
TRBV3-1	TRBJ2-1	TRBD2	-	TGTGCCAGCAGCCGTATGGGGACTACAAACAATGAGCAGTTCTTC	CASSRMGTTNNEQFF
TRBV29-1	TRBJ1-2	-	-	TGCAGCGATGGGGACACCACCTATGGCTACACCTTC	CSDGDTTYGYTF
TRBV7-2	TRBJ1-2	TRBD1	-	TGTGCCAGCAGCAACCGACAGGGCTTTGGCTACACCTTC	CASSNRQGFGYTF
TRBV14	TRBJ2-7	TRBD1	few	TGTGCCAGCAGCCGAGGGACAGGGGAAACCTACGAGCAGTACTTC	CASSRGTGETYEQYF
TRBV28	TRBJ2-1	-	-	TGTGCCACCGAGGGGGACTCCTACAATGAGCAGTTCTTC	CATEGDSYNEQFF
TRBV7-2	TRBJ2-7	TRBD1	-	TGTGCCAGCAGCCTCGGGACAGGGGATGCCTACGAGCAGTACTTC	CASSLGTGDAYEQYF
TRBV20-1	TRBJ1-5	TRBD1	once	TGCAGTGCTAGGGGATATGGGACAGGGGTGGAACAGCCCCAGCATTTT	CSARGYGTGVEQPQHF
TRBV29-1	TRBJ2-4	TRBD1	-	TGCAGCGTGCAAGGCGACAGGGAAAACATTCAGTACTTC	CSVQGDRENIQYF
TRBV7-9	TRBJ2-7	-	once	TGTGCCAGCAGCCATCGGGAGATAGGGACCTACGAGCAGTACTTC	CASSHREIGTYEQYF
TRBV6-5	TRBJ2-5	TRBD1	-	TGTGCCAGCAGTTACTCGGACAGGGGTGGCGAGACCCAGTACTTC	CASSYSDRGGETQYF
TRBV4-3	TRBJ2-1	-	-	TGCGCCAGCAGCCGGGACCCTGACACCTCCTACAATGAGCAGTTCTTC	CASSRDPDTSYNEQFF
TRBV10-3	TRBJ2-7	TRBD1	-	TGTGCCATCAGTTATCGGTCACCGGGACAGGGAGGTCACGAGCAGTACTTC	CAISYRSPGQGGHEQYF
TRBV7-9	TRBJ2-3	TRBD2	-	TGTGCCAGCAGCTTAAGGGAGGGACCCACAGATACGCAGTATTTT	CASSLREGPTDTQYF
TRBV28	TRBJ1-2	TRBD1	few	TGTGCCAGCAGTTTAGGGACAGTAAACGGCTACACCTTC	CASSLGTVNGYTF
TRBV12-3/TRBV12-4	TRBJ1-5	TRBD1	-	TGTGCCAGCAGTTTAGAGACCGGGACAGGGGGCGCGAGCAATCAGCCCCAGCATTTT	CASSLETGTGGASNQPQHF
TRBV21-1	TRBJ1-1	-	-	TGTGCCAGCAGCAATAGTCCCGGGAGAAACACTGAGGCTTTCTTT	CASSNSPGRNTEAFF
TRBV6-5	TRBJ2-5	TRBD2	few	TGTGCCAGCAGTTACTATAATAGCGGGGGAGAGACCCAGTACTTC	CASSYYNSGGETQYF
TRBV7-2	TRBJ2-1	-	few	TGTGCCAGCAGCCCCCAAGAGGGGGGCAGCAATGAGCAGTTCTTC	CASSPQEGGSNEQFF
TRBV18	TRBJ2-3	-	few	TGTGCCAGCTCACCAAGGCAGGGTTTCACAGATACGCAGTATTTT	CASSPRQGFTDTQYF
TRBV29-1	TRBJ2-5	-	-	TGCAGCGTTGAAGATCACCCTTTGGGGGTTTCGGGTGAGACCCAGTACTTC	CSVEDHPLGVSGETQYF
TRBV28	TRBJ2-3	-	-	TGTGCCAGCAGCCGCCGTGGGTACGGGGGCACAGATACGCAGTATTTT	CASSRRGYGGTDTQYF
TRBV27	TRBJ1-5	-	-	TGTGCCAGCGGCTACGGGGATGATCAGCCCCAGCATTTT	CASGYGDDQPQHF
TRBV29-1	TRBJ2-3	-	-	TGCAGCGTTGAAGCGATCGGGGGCCGAATAGTCGCAGATACGCAGTATTTT	CSVEAIGGRIVADTQYF
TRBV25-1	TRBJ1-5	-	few	TGTGCCAGCAGTGATACCTATCTGGGTCAGCCCCAGCATTTT	CASSDTYLGQPQHF